This T cell receptor beta chain came from a study of identical twins listed by TCRdb under 2016. Regarding the complete study: To test whether fetal clonotypes persist, the study used deep sequencing on TCR alpha and beta repertoires from monozygotic twins, unrelated adults of various ages, and cord blood. Replicate twin experiments were performed at different times using different library preparation protocols to rule out contamination.

The sample holds many counts of this clonotype. Its recognized antigen is unknown. Base qualities are not recorded, but no much larger clone differs from it by a single base. Libraries came from 5' RACE. TCRdb lists the instrument as Illumina HiSeq 2000. Template switching added a universal primer binding site, and the final cDNA carried a unique molecular identifier that allowed TCR cDNA molecules to be counted accurately. Specific primers in the conserved constant-segment region were used to synthesize first-strand cDNA for TCR alpha and beta chains. To control for contamination, every cDNA library carried two barcodes: a SMART-Mk sample barcode plus Illumina barcodes. Two successive PCR steps introduced TruSeq adapter sequences along with Illumina sample barcodes. The TCR alpha and beta cDNA libraries were sequenced on the Illumina HiSeq platform using custom primers. Processing in the source paper ran as follows. Unique molecular identifiers were extracted from raw reads with MiGEC, and CDR3 positions were determined with MiXCR. Recombination models were inferred per individual with the repgenHMM and IGoR tools using an EM algorithm. The tcR package in R was used for shared clonotype analysis, with sharing normalized by the product of cloneset sizes. To study raw recombination free of thymic and clonal selection effects, out-of-frame nonproductive sequences were analyzed. Starting from the raw public reads, TCRdb applied fastp trimming at Q25, assembled clones with MiXCR and retained in-frame beta chains. CDR3 protein sequences are deduplicated, and each keeps its most common genes and DNA. TCRdb's processing, not the authors', yielded these V and J calls. The sample table holds 300,000 to 400,000 distinct CDR3 sequences, of which about 9% were seen once. Of the sample, 8% to 10% is held by the ten largest clones.

Study-wide conclusions, independent of this receptor: Because the same donors could not be followed over many years, the conclusions depended on cross-sectional statistical analysis. Compared with coincidental sharing between unrelated individuals, out-of-frame TCR alpha sequences shared between twins had an excess of sequences with low generation probability. The excess sharing between twins in beta out-of-frame sequences was weaker because fewer shared sequences reduced the signal-to-noise ratio. Recombination models systematically underestimated out-of-frame TCR alpha sharing in monozygotic twins but agreed with sharing between unrelated individuals. Abundant cord blood beta clonotypes carried fewer insertions; young adult naive repertoires showed a weaker similar trend, while memory repertoires showed none. Zero-insertion analyses could be partly confounded by invariant T cells such as MAIT and iNKT, although diverse VJ usage argued against such confounding for most clonotypes.

Every donor was a healthy Caucasian. Three unrelated non-twin adults were also sequenced: a male aged 18 to 30, a male aged 50 to 59 and a female aged 50 to 59. Using Miltenyi CD45RO+ enrichment and human naive T-cell isolation kits, memory (CD45RO+) and naive T cells were isolated from PBMC. The TCR was taken from a woman between 50 and 59 years old in good health. The sample taken for sequencing was naive T cells sorted from blood. Read against the paper, the sample's cell subset or site label means: cells isolated with a human naive T-cell isolation kit.

The CDR3 is CASSQGIPGANVLTF. The sequenced DNA is TGCGCCAGCAGCCAAGGGATACCCGGGGCCAACGTCCTGACTTTC. The chain links TRBV4-1 with TRBJ2-6; the D gene identity is not certain. Taken from the germline V gene, the CDR1 and CDR2 loops are MGHRA and YSYEKL. Trimming takes 1 base from V and 4 bases from J, and the germline ends sit 8 bases apart. The cysteine opens and the phenylalanine closes a CDR3 of 15 amino acids. Only the CDR3 DNA is retained, 45 bases long and in frame from the first base.